Below, 7 T cell receptor beta chains from the same sample are listed, as sequenced in a study of blood T cells in healthy people across ages. Combining a sample-barcoded 5' primer with a J-beta primer mix, a second PCR ran for about 6 to 11 cycles. TCRdb re-called the 5' RACE reads through MiXCR, storing one row per CDR3 protein. The data show hundreds of thousands of distinct CDR3 sequences, around 25% seen once. This sample also belongs to another study, concerning T cells of mothers and their children.

The sequenced material came from blood. The origin of the receptors is a boy aged 5-17 years in good health.

The sample holds a few counts of this clonotype. V gene TRBV29-1 combines with J gene TRBJ2-3, with unresolved D. The CDR3 consists of 13 residues. V lost 8 bases and J lost 2, with 14 bases in between. In germline, CDR1 is SQVTM, CDR2 ANQGSEA. The CDR3 sequence: CSCPSAATDTQYF. DNA for the CDR3: TGCAGCTGTCCATCCGCGGCCACAGATACGCAGTATTTT.

The chain recombines TRBV4-3 with TRBJ2-5; maybe TRBD2 (6 bases). Trimming took 4 bases from V and 4 from J, leaving 16 bases between them. CDR3 length equals 15 residues. Germline V gene data show CDR1 as LGHNA and CDR2 as YSLEER. CDR3 sequence: CASSLGETRGETQYF. CDR3 coding DNA: TGCGCCAGCAGCCTGGGGGAGACTAGGGGAGAGACCCAGTACTTC.

The chain recombines TRBV6-5 with TRBJ1-2; no firm D call. Per germline, CDR1 MNHEY and CDR2 SVGAGI. The CDR3 spans 11 residues. Trimming pared 6 bases from V and 8 bases from J, leaving 10 bases between. The CDR3 DNA reads as TGTGCCAGCAGCCGTGGACTGGGCTACACCTTC. It specifies CASSRGLGYTF.

This clonotype was seen more than once but under ten times. The rearrangement joins TRBV29-1 to TRBJ2-2, with TRBD2 identical over 8 bases. CDR1 and CDR2 (germline): SQVTM, ANQGSEA. V was clipped by 2 bases and J by 4 bases; unmatched bases: 6. This CDR3 is built from 15 residues. The CDR3 here is CSVERTSSLTGELFF. CDR3 DNA: TGCAGCGTTGAACGGACTAGCTCACTCACCGGGGAGCTGTTTTTT.

This clonotype has only a few counts. The chain combines TRBV20-1 with TRBJ1-1, with D unresolved. This CDR3 has 15 amino acids. V lost 0 bases and J 0 bases, leaving 11 bases between the germline ends. CDR1 is DFQATT, CDR2 SNEGSKA, per germline (reference sequence). The CDR3 DNA sequence: TGCAGTGCTAGAGATCTGTGGGTCATGAACACTGAAGCTTTCTTT. Translation: CSARDLWVMNTEAFF.

The rearrangement joins TRBV28 to TRBJ1-2, with D hard to call. V was cut by 10 bases and J by 4 bases, with 25 bases left in between. The germline V gene has CDR1 MDHEN and CDR2 SYDVKM. The CDR3 spans 16 residues. This CDR3 reads CAITSPRPEISYGYTF. CDR3 in DNA: TGTGCCATCACGAGCCCCAGGCCCGAAATCTCCTATGGCTACACCTTC.

The chain links TRBV21-1 to TRBJ2-5. TRBV21-1 is flagged as a pseudogene. The CDR3 covers 15 residues. This CDR3 is CASTVKRTTTGTQYF. The DNA for the CDR3 is TGTGCCAGCACCGTAAAACGTACAACCACGGGGACCCAGTACTTC.